These T cell receptor beta chains were read from a single sample in a study of cytomegalovirus exposure and HLA in healthy donors. Only in-frame clones appear in the TCRdb table, and some are missing; sequencing was by immunoSEQ multiplex PCR. Of 150,000 to 200,000 clones listed, over 70% were seen once; the top ten hold approximately 3.9%. The sequenced material came from PBMCs. The receptors were gathered from a man between 45 and 60 years old in good health and CMV-seronegative. The CDR3 runs from the conserved cysteine through the conserved F or W. D genes are given only for firm matches. Clone size is stated in some rows and not others, as once, few, many or a class when expanded.

- - TRBJ1-1 TRBV7-9 TGTTCCAGCAGCTTAGCGCGCAGGGTGAACACTGAAGCTTTCTTT CSSSLARRVNTEAFF
- - TRBJ2-6 TRBV2 TGTGCCAGCAGTGAATGGCAGGTCTCTGGGGCCAACGTCCTGACTTTC CASSEWQVSGANVLTF
- - TRBJ1-5 TRBV19 TGTGCCACCATAGGCAGGGGACCCTATAGCAATCAGCCCCAGCATTTT CATIGRGPYSNQPQHF
once - TRBJ1-5 TRBV7-2 TGTGCCAGCAGCCGTTCGGGAGGGGGATCTTATAGCAATCAGCCCCAGCATTTT CASSRSGGGSYSNQPQHF
- TRBD2 TRBJ2-1 TRBV2 TGTGCCAGGGGAGGGGACAATGAGCAGTTCTTC CARGGDNEQFF
- - TRBJ2-1 TRBV29-1 TGCAGCACACCCGACGGGAATGAGCAGTTCTTC CSTPDGNEQFF
- TRBD1 TRBJ2-3 TRBV4-3 TGCGCCAGCAGCCAAGGGACAGGGGAGTCCTTAGATACGCAGTATTTT CASSQGTGESLDTQYF
few TRBD1 TRBJ1-1 TRBV7-8 TGTGCCAGCAGCTTTATCCAAAAAAGACAGGGGGTGAACACTGAAGCTTTCTTT CASSFIQKRQGVNTEAFF
- TRBD2 TRBJ2-1 TRBV4-3 TGCGCCAGCAGCCAAGCGGGCGGGGGGTTAAATGAGCAGTTCTTC CASSQAGGGLNEQFF
- TRBD1 TRBJ2-2 TRBV28 TGTGCCAGCAGTTGGGACAGGGTATCTACCGGGGAGCTGTTTTTT CASSWDRVSTGELFF
few - TRBJ2-7 TRBV7-9 TGTGCCAGCAGTTCTAACTACGAGCAGTACTTC CASSSNYEQYF
- TRBD1 TRBJ1-5 TRBV19 TGTGCCAGTAGTACCGGGACAGGGGGACGCAATCAGCCCCAGCATTTT CASSTGTGGRNQPQHF
- TRBD2 TRBJ2-1 TRBV5-6 TGTGCCAGCAGCTCCGTACTAGCGGGGGACTACAATGAGCAGTTCTTC CASSSVLAGDYNEQFF
once TRBD1 TRBJ2-1 TRBV4-3 TGCGCCAGCAGCCAATACCGGGACAGGGACAATGAGCAGTTCTTC CASSQYRDRDNEQFF
- - TRBJ1-2 TRBV30 TGTGCCTGGTCCACCGGGTATGGCTACACCTTC CAWSTGYGYTF
- TRBD1 TRBJ1-2 TRBV29-1 TGCAGCGCTTCAACAGGGGGCAGCTATGGCTACACCTTC CSASTGGSYGYTF
- - TRBJ1-2 TRBV14 TGTGCCAGCAGCCAAGACCCAGGCCATCAACAAGGCTACACCTTC CASSQDPGHQQGYTF
- - TRBJ2-2 TRBV6-7 TGTGCCAGCGATGAGGGGGCGAACACCGGGGAGCTGTTTTTT CASDEGANTGELFF
- TRBD1 TRBJ1-4 TRBV5-5 TGTGCCAGCAGCCGACAGGGTAACGAAAAACTGTTTTTT CASSRQGNEKLFF
- - TRBJ2-1 TRBV5-6 TGTGCCAGCAGCGCGAGACAGTTCTCCTACAATGAGCAGTTCTTC CASSARQFSYNEQFF
- - TRBJ1-2 TRBV7-9 TGTTCCAGCAGCGCTGAGGGTGCGGGAGGCTACACCTTC CSSSAEGAGGYTF
- - TRBJ1-3 TRBV27 TGTGCCAGCAGTCCTGGACAGTACTCTGGAAACACCATATATTTT CASSPGQYSGNTIYF
- TRBD2 TRBJ2-1 TRBV5-1 TGCGCCAGCGGCCTGGGGCCAACGGCGGGGGGGTCGTACAATGAGCAGTTCTTC CASGLGPTAGGSYNEQFF
- TRBD1 TRBJ2-7 TRBV2 TGTGCCAGCACCGGGACAGGGGAGAGGGAGCAGTACTTC CASTGTGEREQYF
- - TRBJ2-7 TRBV19 TGTGCCAGTAGTATTGCTGACAGGAATCCCTACGAGCAGTACTTC CASSIADRNPYEQYF
- - TRBJ2-1 TRBV12-1 TGTGCCAGCAGCCAAGGGACTAGCGGGGACAATGAGCAGTTCTTC CASSQGTSGDNEQFF
- - TRBJ2-3 TRBV7-9 TGTGCCAGCAGCCCTGGCGGGGGCCTAGATACGCAGTATTTT CASSPGGGLDTQYF
- TRBD1 TRBJ1-1 TRBV18 TGTGCCAGCTCACCACTGGACAGGGTTGTTGAAGCTTTCTTT CASSPLDRVVEAFF
- TRBD1 TRBJ1-3 TRBV5-1 TGCGCCAGCAGCTCGGAGGGGGCGAAAGGAAACACCATATATTTT CASSSEGAKGNTIYF
- - TRBJ1-4 TRBV27 TGTGCCAGCAGTCTCAGGGCTGGTGGTGAAAAACTGTTTTTT CASSLRAGGEKLFF
- - TRBJ1-5 TRBV29-1 TGCAGCGTCAAACCTGGGAGTAGCAATCAGCCCCAGCATTTT CSVKPGSSNQPQHF
- TRBD1 TRBJ2-1 TRBV5-5 TGTGCCAGCAGCTTGAGAAAGGGGGCCAATGAGCAGTTCTTC CASSLRKGANEQFF
- - TRBJ1-1 TRBV7-9 - CSSSFGQGGNTEAFF
- - TRBJ2-7 TRBV12-5 TGTGCTAGTGGCCCCCCCGGGACATCCTACGAGCAGTACTTC CASGPPGTSYEQYF
once TRBD2 TRBJ2-7 TRBV9 TGTGCCAGCAGCGCGACTAGCGGGGGAGGATACGAGCAGTACTTC CASSATSGGGYEQYF
- TRBD2 TRBJ2-7 TRBV5-4 TGTGCCAGCAGCACGGGACTAGCGACCTACGAGCAGTACTTC CASSTGLATYEQYF
- TRBD1 TRBJ2-7 TRBV4-1 TGCGCCGGCAGCCAGGACAGGTTCTCCTACGAGCAGTACTTC CAGSQDRFSYEQYF
- TRBD2 TRBJ2-7 TRBV13 TGTGCCAGCAGCTTATCTAGCGGGGGATCCTACGAGCAGTACTTC CASSLSSGGSYEQYF
once - TRBJ1-2 TRBV4-3 TGCGCCAGCAGCCAAGAAACCGACAGTTTCCGCGGCTACACCTTC CASSQETDSFRGYTF
- - TRBJ1-2 TRBV4-1 TGCGCCAGCAGCCAGAAGGACAGTAACTATGGCTACACCTTC CASSQKDSNYGYTF
- TRBD1 TRBJ2-7 TRBV11-2 TGTGCCAGCAGCACCCGGACAGGGGGCTACGAGCAGTACTTC CASSTRTGGYEQYF
- - TRBJ2-3 TRBV5-5 TGTGCCAGCAGCTTGTACACAGGGCTCGCAGATACGCAGTATTTT CASSLYTGLADTQYF
- - TRBJ1-3 TRBV7-2 TGTGCCAGCAGCCCGCCCGCGGCAGGGAAGTTTTCTGGAAACACCATATATTTT CASSPPAAGKFSGNTIYF
- - TRBJ2-5 TRBV9 TGTGCCAGCAGCGTTGGGGGGGGCTCCGGGACCCAGTACTTC CASSVGGGSGTQYF
- TRBD1 TRBJ1-1 TRBV13 TGTGCCAGCAGCCCCGGGACAGGGGCGGGTACTGAAGCTTTCTTT CASSPGTGAGTEAFF
- TRBD1 TRBJ1-2 TRBV25-1 TGTGCCAGCAGTGATCCCCAGACAGGGCCCTATGGCTACACCTTC CASSDPQTGPYGYTF
- - TRBJ1-5 TRBV25-1 TGTGCCAGCAGTGAGGCACAGGGACGCAATCAGCCCCAGCATTTT CASSEAQGRNQPQHF
- - TRBJ1-2 TRBV4-1 TGCGCCAGCAGCCAACCGACAGGCCCGAAGGGCTACACCTTC CASSQPTGPKGYTF
- TRBD1 TRBJ2-2 TRBV10-3 TGTGCCACCTCGGGACAGATCAACACCGGGGAGCTGTTTTTT CATSGQINTGELFF
- - TRBJ1-1 TRBV10-3 TGTGCCATCAGGGTCGCGGGCACTGAAGCTTTCTTT CAIRVAGTEAFF
- - TRBJ2-2 TRBV15 TGTGCCACCAGCAGAGATCGGGGGTACACCGGGGAGCTGTTTTTT CATSRDRGYTGELFF
- TRBD1 TRBJ2-7 TRBV5-6 TGTGCCAGCAGCTTGGAGGGGGCCAGCTCCTACGAGCAGTACTTC CASSLEGASSYEQYF